This T cell receptor (beta chain) was retrieved from a study of CD8 T cells in Susac syndrome. CD8+ and CD4+ T cells from blood underwent TCR beta sequencing, which was carried out in a high-throughput format. FACS enriched CD8+ TEMRA cells, while bulk CD8+ and CD4+ were negatively isolated. Concerning this clonotype: What it binds is not known.

Random hexamers were used to reverse transcribe the RNA input (0.5 to 1 ug). The CDR3 of TCR beta was amplified by immunoSEQ multiplex PCR across 54 Vbeta and 13 Jbeta. TCRdb processed the immunoSEQ multiplex PCR reads anew with MiXCR; each CDR3 protein has one entry. Here the sample spans over 95,000 distinct CDR3 sequences, around 93% being singletons. General observations from the study: As the study acknowledged, the number of individuals who were part of its TCR sequencing and HLA analysis was relatively small.

Deletions cut 7 bases from V and 4 bases from J, with 19 bases between. The CDR3 covers 14 residues. In germline, CDR1 is SQVTM, CDR2 ANQGSEA. The chain recombines TRBV29-1 with TRBJ1-1, with D maybe TRBD1 (6 bases). Sequenced sample: CD8+ T cells from PBMCs. This sequence was found in a human donor in good health. CDR3 in DNA: TGCAGCGCGGAAAACAGGGTAGAGGGCACTGAAGCTTTCTTT. As protein: CSAENRVEGTEAFF.